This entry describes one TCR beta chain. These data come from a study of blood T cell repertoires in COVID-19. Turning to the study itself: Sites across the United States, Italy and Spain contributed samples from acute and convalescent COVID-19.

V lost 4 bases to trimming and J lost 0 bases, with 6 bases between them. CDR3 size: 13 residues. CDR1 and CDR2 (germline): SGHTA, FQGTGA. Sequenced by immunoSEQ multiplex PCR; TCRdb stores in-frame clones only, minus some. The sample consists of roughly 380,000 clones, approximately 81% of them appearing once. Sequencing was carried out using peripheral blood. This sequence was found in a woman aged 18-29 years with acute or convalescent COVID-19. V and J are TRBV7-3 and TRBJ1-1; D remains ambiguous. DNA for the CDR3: TGTGCCAGCAGCTCCTCGTTGAACACTGAAGCTTTCTTT. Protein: CASSSSLNTEAFF. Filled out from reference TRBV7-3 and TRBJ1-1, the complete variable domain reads GAGVSQTPSNKVTEKGKYVELRCDPISGHTALYWYRQSLGQGPEFLIYFQGTGAADDSGLPNDRFFAVRPEGSVSTLKIQRTERGDSAVYLCASSSSLNTEAFFGQGTRLTVV.